This T cell receptor (beta chain) came from a study of cytomegalovirus exposure and HLA in healthy donors. As concerns this clone: What it binds is unknown.

Vbeta (60) and Jbeta (13) primers were used in the PCR. Sequencing used immunoSEQ multiplex PCR; TCRdb keeps in-frame clones, though not all of them. The sample holds under 200,000 clones, around 85% seen once. CDR1 is SGDLS, CDR2 YYNGEE, per germline. The CDR3 has 13 residues. Trimming took 2 bases from V and 6 from J; bases not matched to a gene: 2. Regarding the study as a whole: Excluded were some V segments that proved indistinguishable, including TRBV6-2 and TRBV6-3. Trimming of TCR beta V- and J-genes showed a link, identified in a later analysis, to a missense DCLRE1C variant. Among CMV-associated TCR beta chains, most appeared HLA-restricted in a later analysis. In a later analysis, TCR association rates varied by HLA locus: DRB1 most, HLA-C fewest.

Sequencing was performed on PBMCs. The receptor was isolated from a human donor in good health. The chain links TRBV9 to TRBJ2-7, with 10 bases lining up with TRBD2. CDR3 amino acids: CASSVSGGFEQYF. DNA of the CDR3: TGTGCCAGCAGCGTTAGCGGGGGGTTCGAGCAGTACTTC.